The entry below describes one T cell receptor beta chain. A second PCR of 7 to 11 cycles used a sample-barcoded 5' primer and a J-beta primer mix. Using its own MiXCR run on the 5' RACE reads, TCRdb lists one record per CDR3 protein. The table lists around 820,000 distinct CDR3 sequences, roughly 25% of them singletons. The sample comes from a study of blood T cells in healthy people across ages. Across the study: Template switching picked up about one barcoded beta molecule for each two T cells.

The CDR3 spans 17 residues. CDR1 MNHEY and CDR2 SMNVEV come from the germline V gene (reference sequence). Trimming stripped 6 bases from V and 2 bases from J, with 21 bases between. The sample was also linked to a second study, of T cells of mothers and their children. Per that paper: Sequencing got over 10 million TCR beta CDR3 reads from each mother and roughly 3 million from each child.

The chain recombines TRBV27 with TRBJ2-3; a weak D match, TRBD2 (6 bases). This sequence originates from a boy under 18 in good health. Sequenced sample: blood. The CDR3 loop is CASRTFTGTRFTDTQYF. For the CDR3, the DNA is TGTGCCAGCAGAACCTTTACCGGGACTCGATTCACAGATACGCAGTATTTT.